This T cell receptor (beta chain) was observed in a study of cytomegalovirus exposure and HLA in healthy donors. Across the study: Among several hundred genotyped donors, roughly 80% fell in the Caucasian-associated ancestry cluster.

Germline CDR1 is SGHRS and CDR2 is YFSETQ. V was trimmed by 5 bases and J by 0 bases, leaving 17 bases between them. This CDR3 spans 16 amino acids. Findings of the study overall: Cytomegalovirus-associated status was assigned to fewer than 200 TCR beta chains. The authors excluded some V segments, including TRBV6-2 and TRBV6-3, as indistinguishable.

The PCR used 60 Vbeta and 13 Jbeta primers. The data were produced by immunoSEQ multiplex PCR, yet TCRdb's version contains in-frame clones alone and is incomplete. The sample includes more than 200,000 clones, around 64% of them seen just once. A remark on this clone: Its antigen is unknown.

The clonotype originates from a man aged 40-49 years in good health and CMV-seropositive. This rearrangement joins TRBV5-1 to TRBJ1-1, with TRBD1 as a possible D gene (5 bases). The sequencing sample was made of PBMCs. The CDR3 reads CASSFVGGGLNTEAFF. DNA for the CDR3: TGCGCCAGCAGTTTCGTTGGGGGGGGGTTGAACACTGAAGCTTTCTTT.